This passage covers 28 T cell receptor beta chains from one sample sequenced in a study of T cells in Graves' hyperthyroidism and ophthalmopathy. Amplified TCR beta CDR3 regions derived from RNA transcripts. A first-round RT-PCR of the TCR CDR3 used the HTBI primer set. TCRdb re-derived calls from the multiplex PCR reads in MiXCR, one entry per CDR3 protein. The sample holds hundreds of thousands of distinct CDR3 sequences, approximately 16% seen once. Sequenced material: blood. The receptor set was obtained from a woman in her thirties or forties with Graves' ophthalmopathy.

This clonotype came up a few times. The rearrangement joins TRBV2 to TRBJ2-1; a possible D gene is TRBD2 (5 bases). Between the trimmed V and J ends, which lost 6 bases and 2 bases, there was a span of 14 bases. The CDR3 extends over 15 amino acids. The germline V gene encodes CDR1 SNHLY and CDR2 FYNNEI. The DNA of the CDR3 is TGTGCCAGCAGGCCCCGGATAGCGACCTACAATGAGCAGTTCTTC. It encodes CASRPRIATYNEQFF. The variable domain in full, with the rest retrieved from reference TRBV2 and TRBJ2-1, is EPEVTQTPSHQVTQMGQEVILRCVPISNHLYFYWYRQILGQKVEFLVSFYNNEISEKSEIFDDQFSVERPDGSNFTLKIRSTKLEDSAMYFCASRPRIATYNEQFFGPGTRLTVL.

V and J are TRBV2 and TRBJ2-7; D assignment may be TRBD1 or TRBD2 (6 bases each). The CDR3 extends over 14 amino acids. Germline CDR1 and CDR2: SNHLY and FYNNEI. V lost 2 bases, J lost 6 bases, and 14 bases lay in between. The CDR3 DNA is TGTGCCAGCAGTGAAAACGGGAGAGGGGGCGAGCAGTACTTC. This translates into CASSENGRGGEQYF.

The sample holds many counts of this clonotype. The chain links TRBV20-1 to TRBJ2-7, with 7 bases identical to TRBD1. The CDR3 spans 14 residues. J lost 0 bases, V lost 0 bases, and 2 bases had no gene match. Germline V gene lookup returns CDR1 DFQATT and CDR2 SNEGSKA (reference sequence). This chain's CDR3 is CSAREQGLSYEQYF. CDR3 sequence (DNA): TGCAGTGCTAGAGAACAGGGGCTCTCCTACGAGCAGTACTTC.

The J gene is TRBJ2-2, the V gene TRBV4-2; D may be TRBD1 or TRBD2 (5 bases each). CDR1 and CDR2 from the germline V gene are LGHNA and YNFKEQ. V was clipped by 1 base and J by 0 bases, with 12 bases between them. The CDR3 runs 17 residues. CDR3 coding DNA: TGTGCCAGCAGCCAAGTAGGGGACGCCGCGAACACCGGGGAGCTGTTTTTT. It yields the protein CASSQVGDAANTGELFF.

In this sample, this clonotype turned up a few times. The chain recombines TRBV5-1 with TRBJ2-5, with 8 bases fitting TRBD2. Germline-derived CDR1 and CDR2 are SGHRS and YFSETQ. The CDR3 consists of 15 residues. The V gene end was trimmed by 1 base and the J gene end by 3 bases; junction bases not matched to a gene: 5. CDR3 amino acids: CASSLSGRGEETQYF. The DNA for the CDR3 is TGCGCCAGCAGCTTGAGCGGGAGAGGAGAAGAGACCCAGTACTTC.

This clonotype was picked up a small number of times. The gene calls are TRBV28 and TRBJ1-6; TRBD1 aligns across 7 bases. CDR3 length: 15 amino acids. J lost 9 bases, V lost 3 bases, and 8 bases had no gene match. Germline V gene data show CDR1 as MDHEN and CDR2 as SYDVKM. The CDR3 DNA reads as TGTGCCAGCAGTTTGGGACAGCGCCTAACTTCACCCCTCCACTTT. It codes for CASSLGQRLTSPLHF. Full variable domain (missing parts from reference TRBV28 and TRBJ1-6): DVKVTQSSRYLVKRTGEKVFLECVQDMDHENMFWYRQDPGLGLRLIYFSYDVKMKEKGDIPEGYSVSREKKERFSLILESASTNQTSMYLCASSLGQRLTSPLHFGNGTRLTVT.

J is TRBJ1-1 and V is TRBV7-9, with 8 bases fitting TRBD1. The junction had 9 bases not matched to a gene; V was cut back by 4 bases and J by 11 bases. The CDR3 sequence is 13 residues long. Germline loops: CDR1 SEHNR, CDR2 FQNEAQ (reference sequence). The CDR3 DNA sequence: TGTGCCAGCAGCTCAGGGGGCGCGGGTTTGGCTTTCTTT. Encoded protein: CASSSGGAGLAFF. The whole variable domain, remainder taken from reference TRBV7-9 and TRBJ1-1, is DTGVSQNPRHKITKRGQNVTFRCDPISEHNRLYWYRQTLGQGPEFLTYFQNEAQLEKSRLLSDRFSAERPKGSFSTLEIQRTEQGDSAMYLCASSSGGAGLAFFGQGTRLTVV.

The V gene is TRBV4-2, the J gene TRBJ1-6, with D perhaps TRBD1 (6 bases). Germline values: CDR1 LGHNA, CDR2 YNFKEQ. Between the trimmed V and J ends, which lost 3 bases and 0 bases, there was a span of 15 bases. This CDR3 is built from 18 residues. The CDR3 loop is CASSQTAGEVSYNSPLHF. CDR3 DNA sequence: TGTGCCAGCAGCCAGACTGCAGGGGAGGTCTCCTATAATTCACCCCTCCACTTT.

The V gene is TRBV3-1, the J gene TRBJ1-1; no definite D call. V was trimmed by 1 base and J by 4 bases, leaving 10 bases between them. The germline V gene has CDR1 LGHDT and CDR2 YNNKEL (reference sequence). The CDR3 is 14 residues long. CDR3 bases: TGTGCCAGCAGCCAAGGGGTGCGGGCCACTGAAGCTTTCTTT. This encodes CASSQGVRATEAFF.

The genes are TRBV9 and TRBJ2-1; 10 bases map to TRBD2. Germline assignment: CDR1 SGDLS and CDR2 YYNGEE. The ends lost 0 bases at V and 3 bases at J; junction bases unmatched: 3. The CDR3 consists of 16 residues. CDR3 residues: CASSVAGTSVYNEQFF. The CDR3 DNA reads as TGTGCCAGCAGCGTAGCTGGGACTAGCGTCTACAATGAGCAGTTCTTC. Full variable domain (outside the CDR3, taken from reference TRBV9 and TRBJ2-1): DSGVTQTPKHLITATGQRVTLRCSPRSGDLSVYWYQQSLDQGLQFLIQYYNGEERAKGNILERFSAQQFPDLHSELNLSSLELGDSALYFCASSVAGTSVYNEQFFGPGTRLTVL.

This clonotype was detected only a few times. The V call is TRBV27, the J call TRBJ1-6; 11 bases line up with TRBD1. Germline V gene sequence: CDR1 MNHEY, CDR2 SMNVEV (reference sequence). The CDR3 totals 14 residues. J was trimmed by 10 bases and V by 4 bases; bases with no gene match: 3. DNA of the CDR3: TGTGCCAGCAGTTGGGACAGGGGGGTCTCACCCCTCCACTTT. As protein: CASSWDRGVSPLHF.

The J gene is TRBJ2-1, the V gene TRBV5-6, with 13 bases fitting TRBD2. Germline V gene lookup returns CDR1 SGHDT and CDR2 YYEEEE. The CDR3 runs to 21 residues. After removal of 4 bases from V and 0 bases from J, the junction contained 16 bases not matched to a gene. The CDR3 spells CASSLSLAGGLTGRSYNEQFF. CDR3 nucleotide sequence: TGTGCCAGCAGCCTGTCACTAGCGGGAGGGCTTACAGGGCGCTCCTACAATGAGCAGTTCTTC.

This clonotype was observed at least ten times. This sequence joins TRBV12-3 or TRBV12-4 and TRBJ2-2; D call uncertain. Trimming removed 6 bases from V and 6 bases from J, with 11 bases in between. CDR3 length: 13 residues. The CDR3, as DNA: TGTGCCAGCAGCTTCACGACGGCCGGGGAGCTGTTTTTT. The encoded protein is CASSFTTAGELFF.

This clonotype was picked up a small number of times. The chain has TRBV2 and TRBJ2-7; TRBD2 might be the D (6 bases). Germline CDR1 is SNHLY and CDR2 is FYNNEI. The V end lost 6 bases, the J end lost 8 bases, and 14 bases lay between the germline ends. The CDR3 is 12 residues long. DNA of the CDR3: TGTGCCAGCAGAAGTGGGACTGCTAAGCAGTACTTC. It translates to CASRSGTAKQYF.

This rearrangement joins TRBV11-2 to TRBJ2-1; the match to TRBD2 covers 10 bases. The CDR3 loop spans 15 amino acids. Looked up from germline, CDR1 is SGHAT and CDR2 is FQNNGV. V gave up 5 bases and J gave up 5 bases; unmatched junction bases: 6. The CDR3 DNA sequence: TGTGCCAGCAGCCCAACTAGCGGGGCGCACAATGAGCAGTTCTTC. Translation: CASSPTSGAHNEQFF.

This clonotype occurred many times. The chain carries TRBV28 and TRBJ2-7; no firm D call. The CDR3 is 12 residues long. Germline CDR1 is MDHEN and CDR2 is SYDVKM. V was pared by 6 bases and J by 3 bases, with 9 bases between. CDR3 residues: CASSLLSYEQYF. For the CDR3, the DNA is TGTGCCAGCAGCTTACTTAGCTACGAGCAGTACTTC.

This clonotype was seen at least ten times. CDR3 sequence: CASSPSTGILFGEQYF. CDR3 DNA: TGTGCCAGCAGCCCCTCCACAGGGATCCTCTTCGGCGAGCAGTACTTC. The rearrangement links TRBV9 to TRBJ2-7, with D perhaps TRBD1 (6 bases). CDR1 is SGDLS, CDR2 YYNGEE, per germline. CDR3 length equals 16 residues. V lost 4 bases and J lost 6, with 23 bases in between.

Comment on this clonotype: This may stem from a read error, because a much larger clone lies one nucleotide away. The chain employs TRBV20-1 and TRBJ1-1, with D possibly being TRBD1 (5 bases). The CDR3 spans 14 residues. Per the germline V gene, CDR1 is DFQATT and CDR2 is SNEGSKA (reference sequence). The chain's CDR3 is CSDRDDRLNTEAFF. CDR3 bases: TGCAGTGATAGAGATGACAGATTGAACACTGAAGCTTTCTTT.

This clonotype appeared many times. V is TRBV7-2 and J is TRBJ2-1, with 13 nucleotides matching TRBD2. CDR1 and CDR2 from the germline V gene are SGHTA and FQGNSA. Trimming at V came to 5 bases and at J to 9 bases, leaving 7 bases not matched to a gene. The CDR3 runs to 15 residues. CDR3 protein: CASSRTSGGASEQFF. CDR3 coding DNA: TGTGCCAGCAGCCGAACTAGCGGGGGGGCTTCTGAGCAGTTCTTC.

This clonotype showed up just a few times. J is TRBJ2-3 and V is TRBV7-9; D is uncertain. Trimming removed 1 base at V and 3 bases at J, with 14 bases between. The CDR3 totals 16 residues. Germline V lookup: CDR1 SEHNR, CDR2 FQNEAQ (reference sequence). Written as DNA, the CDR3 is TGTGCCAGCAGCTTAGGGCTAGTGGCGAGAACAGATACGCAGTATTTT. It specifies CASSLGLVARTDTQYF.

This chain joins TRBV10-2 and TRBJ1-6; D unresolved. Between the trimmed V and J ends, which lost 5 bases and 10 bases, there was a span of 9 bases. Germline CDR1 WSHSY, CDR2 SAAADI. This CDR3 has 12 amino acids. CDR3 DNA: TGCGCCAGCAGTCTGAGGAGATCACCCCTCCACTTT. Translated: CASSLRRSPLHF.

This clonotype was counted between two and nine times. This sequence joins TRBV5-1 and TRBJ1-1; 10 nucleotides line up with TRBD1. This CDR3 contains 15 residues. J was trimmed by 4 bases and V by 4 bases; bases with no gene match: 7. Germline V gene lookup returns CDR1 SGHRS and CDR2 YFSETQ. The CDR3, as DNA: TGCGCCAGCAGCGTGACAGGGGGCGGTTGCACTGAAGCTTTCTTT. This codes for CASSVTGGGCTEAFF. Full variable domain (rest looked up from reference TRBV5-1 and TRBJ1-1): KAGVTQTPRYLIKTRGQQVTLSCSPISGHRSVSWYQQTPGQGLQFLFEYFSETQRNKGNFPGRFSGRQFSNSRSEMNVSTLELGDSALYLCASSVTGGGCTEAFFGQGTRLTVV.

The chain recombines TRBV7-9 with TRBJ2-7, with 9 positions matching TRBD2. Germline CDR1 SEHNR, CDR2 FQNEAQ (reference sequence). The V and J ends lost 2 bases and 3 bases, in that order; junction bases with no gene match: 17. The CDR3 consists of 19 residues. The CDR3 reads CASSLSGLAGPIPNYEQYF. CDR3 coding DNA: TGTGCCAGCAGCTTAAGCGGTCTAGCGGGGCCTATTCCAAACTACGAGCAGTACTTC.

The count of this clonotype is one. One end of the junction fails to match germline, which may point to a read error. This chain connects TRBV5-1 to TRBJ2-5; D might be TRBD1 (5 bases). This CDR3 is built from 14 residues. The germline V gene encodes CDR1 SGHRS and CDR2 YFSETQ. The chain's CDR3 is CVSSFEGAMETQYF. The DNA of the CDR3 is TGCGTCAGCAGCTTCGAAGGGGCAATGGAGACCCAGTACTTC.

This clonotype was found a few times. V is TRBV7-9 and J is TRBJ2-1; D gene unclear. V was trimmed by 11 bases and J by 8 bases, leaving 13 bases between them. CDR3 length: 11 amino acids. Germline V gene lookup returns CDR1 SEHNR and CDR2 FQNEAQ (reference sequence). CDR3 bases: TGTGCCCAAACGCGAGCCGATGAGCAGTTCTTC. It codes for CAQTRADEQFF.

The chain couples TRBV5-6 to TRBJ2-7; either TRBD1 or TRBD2 may supply D (5 bases each). CDR3 size: 14 residues. Germline V CDR1 and CDR2: SGHDT, YYEEEE. V was clipped by 1 base and J by 4 bases, with 12 bases between them. CDR3 bases: TGTGCCAGCAGCTTGTACGGGGCAAGTTACGAGCAGTACTTC. Translating it yields CASSLYGASYEQYF. The whole variable domain, remainder taken from reference TRBV5-6 and TRBJ2-7, is DAGVTQSPTHLIKTRGQQVTLRCSPKSGHDTVSWYQQALGQGPQFIFQYYEEEERQRGNFPDRFSGHQFPNYSSELNVNALLLGDSALYLCASSLYGASYEQYFGPGTRLTVT.

This clonotype was recorded only once. Relative to the germline gene, one junction end is altered; a read error may explain this. The chain carries TRBV6-1 and TRBJ2-7; 8 bases are shared with TRBD1. The CDR3 runs to 12 residues. CDR1 MNHNS and CDR2 SASEGT come from the germline V gene. In DNA, the CDR3 is TGTGCCAGTCGGACAGGGTCCTACGGGCAGTACTTC. It specifies CASRTGSYGQYF.

J is TRBJ2-2 and V is TRBV12-3 or TRBV12-4, with 12 nucleotides matching TRBD2. CDR3 length: 18 residues. V shed 3 bases and J 0 bases; nucleotides not matched to a gene: 5. CDR3 sequence reads: CASSLILAGGTNTGELFF. The CDR3 DNA is TGTGCCAGCAGTTTGATACTAGCGGGAGGCACGAACACCGGGGAGCTGTTTTTT.